The clone carrying this T cell receptor beta chain was seen once. The CDR3 covers 13 residues. Germline CDR1 is LNHDA and CDR2 is SQIVND (reference sequence). V lost 4 bases and J lost 3, with 10 bases in between. The data were obtained in a study of blood T cell repertoires in COVID-19. Study in general: COVID-19 samples, acute and convalescent, were from the United States, Italy and Spain. T cells, B-cell-depleted T cells, or PBMCs supplied cDNA or gDNA.

Authors' analysis steps: Amplification from reference gene primers served as the basis for estimated nucleated cell counts. Measured with immunoSEQ multiplex PCR; TCRdb has only the in-frame clones, and not every one. Clonal size and the V and J genes are those of that table, whereas D and trimming came from the DNA. The sample carries fewer than 200,000 clones, roughly 89% recorded once. The chain has TRBV19 and TRBJ2-7; D remains ambiguous. Sequencing used peripheral blood. This TCR came from a woman aged 18-29 years who had recovered from COVID-19. The CDR3 reads CASSTTRGYEQYF. Written as DNA, the CDR3 is TGTGCCAGTAGTACTACGAGAGGCTACGAGCAGTACTTC.